These 18 T cell receptor beta chains originate from one sample sequenced in a study of T cell responses to AZD1222 COVID-19 vaccine. The data were produced by immunoSEQ multiplex PCR, yet TCRdb's version contains in-frame clones alone and is incomplete. The sample has about 160,000 clones; roughly nine tenths are singletons. The sequencing here drew on peripheral blood, taken 28 days after the second AZD1222 dose. These receptors all stem from an adult who received the AZD1222 COVID-19 vaccine.

The chain has TRBV28 and TRBJ1-5; a weak D match, TRBD1 (5 bases). The germline V and J ends were trimmed by 6 bases and 4 bases, with 10 bases remaining between them. The CDR3 loop spans 13 amino acids. Per germline, CDR1 MDHEN and CDR2 SYDVKM. CDR3 sequence: CASRRRGNQPQHF. Here the CDR3 DNA reads TGTGCCAGCAGACGACGGGGGAATCAGCCCCAGCATTTT.

V and J are TRBV25-1 and TRBJ2-5; the D gene is possibly TRBD2 (6 bases). The germline V and J ends were trimmed by 3 bases and 2 bases, with 13 bases remaining between them. Germline V gene sequence: CDR1 MGHDK, CDR2 SYGVNS. The CDR3 consists of 15 residues. The CDR3 reads CASSDLWRGQETQYF. CDR3 DNA sequence: TGTGCCAGCAGTGATCTCTGGCGGGGTCAAGAGACCCAGTACTTC.

The chain uses TRBV19 and TRBJ2-7, with 8 bases identical to TRBD1. The CDR3 is made up of 16 amino acids. CDR1 is LNHDA and CDR2 is SQIVND in the germline V gene (reference sequence). V trimming: 9 bases; J trimming: 3 bases; junction bases outside the gene matches: 16. The DNA for the CDR3 is TGTGCCAGCTTACCCACTCCCGGGACAGGAGACTACGAGCAGTACTTC. This encodes CASLPTPGTGDYEQYF.

This clone was picked up one time. V and J are TRBV5-5 and TRBJ1-3; 7 positions agree with TRBD1. From germline, CDR1 is SGHKS and CDR2 YYEKEE (reference sequence). V was pared by 0 bases and J by 3 bases, with 3 bases of the junction left unmatched. This CDR3 has 15 amino acids. The CDR3 DNA reads as TGTGCCAGCAGCTTGGTCAACAGGGGTGGAAACACCATATATTTT. This encodes CASSLVNRGGNTIYF.

The genes are TRBV6-5 and TRBJ2-5; D ambiguous. The CDR3 has 15 amino acids. Between the trimmed V and J ends, which lost 6 bases and 2 bases, there was a span of 16 bases. Germline CDR1 MNHEY, CDR2 SVGAGI. The CDR3 loop reads CASSGPTASQETQYF. The CDR3 nucleotides read TGTGCCAGCAGCGGACCAACTGCCTCTCAAGAGACCCAGTACTTC.

This clone was recorded once. This chain uses TRBV29-1 with TRBJ2-7; TRBD2 matches at 14 bases. The germline CDR1 and CDR2 sequences are SQVTM and ANQGSEA. V was pared by 0 bases and J by 3 bases, with 1 base of the junction left unmatched. CDR3 length equals 15 residues. The CDR3 spells CSVEDGTSGSYEQYF. The CDR3 nucleotides are TGCAGCGTTGAAGATGGGACTAGCGGGAGCTACGAGCAGTACTTC.

The chain joins TRBV2 to TRBJ2-7; D possibly corresponds to TRBD1 (5 bases). V shed 7 bases and J shed 2 bases, with 15 bases lying between them. This CDR3 region has 14 residues. Per germline, CDR1 SNHLY and CDR2 FYNNEI. The CDR3 sequence: CASTLGRDTYEQYF. The CDR3 nucleotides read TGTGCCAGCACCTTAGGCAGGGATACCTACGAGCAGTACTTC.

The chain has TRBV7-2 and TRBJ2-7; 14 bases line up with TRBD2. The CDR3 spans 19 residues. The junction had 9 bases not matched to a gene; V was cut back by 2 bases and J by 0 bases. From germline, CDR1 is SGHTA and CDR2 FQGNSA. CDR3 DNA: TGTGCCAGCAGCTTACCCGCTAGGACTAGCGGGAGGAGCTCCTACGAGCAGTACTTC. This gives the protein CASSLPARTSGRSSYEQYF.

The chain employs TRBV2 and TRBJ2-2; 9 bases are shared with TRBD1. The germline V gene has CDR1 SNHLY and CDR2 FYNNEI. The CDR3 contains 16 residues. V gave up 5 bases and J gave up 10 bases; unmatched junction bases: 14. The CDR3 sequence is CASSNSQTGGAEELFF. CDR3 nucleotide sequence: TGTGCCAGCAGTAACTCTCAAACAGGGGGCGCCGAGGAGCTGTTTTTT.

The chain links TRBV27 to TRBJ2-1, with TRBD2 matching 12 bases. There are 15 residues in the CDR3. The germline V gene has CDR1 MNHEY and CDR2 SMNVEV (reference sequence). Unmatched junction bases numbered 8, after V lost 5 bases and J lost 9 bases. This CDR3 is CASSTTSGRWGEQFF. The CDR3 DNA is TGTGCCAGCAGTACAACTAGCGGGAGGTGGGGTGAGCAGTTCTTC.

This CDR3 is CATSRDRGGRQFF. CDR3 sequence (DNA): TGTGCCACCAGCAGAGATCGAGGGGGCAGGCAGTTCTTC. The chain combines TRBV15 with TRBJ2-1; 7 bases agree with TRBD1. The length of the CDR3 is 13 residues. V lost 0 bases and J lost 12; bases outside the gene matches: 5. Germline CDR1 reads LNHNV; CDR2 reads YYDKDF (reference sequence).

The J gene is TRBJ2-4, the V gene TRBV27; possibly TRBD2 for D (6 bases). V lost 5 bases and J 0 bases, leaving 11 bases between the germline ends. The CDR3 has 15 amino acids. Germline CDR1 MNHEY, CDR2 SMNVEV (reference sequence). The CDR3 here is CASSPLSGAKNIQYF. The DNA for the CDR3 is TGTGCCAGCAGTCCCCTTAGCGGAGCCAAAAACATTCAGTACTTC.

This sequence joins TRBV30 and TRBJ1-1, with TRBD1 as a possible D gene (5 bases). V lost 3 bases, J lost 4 bases, and 12 bases lay in between. From germline, CDR1 is GTSNPN and CDR2 SVGIG (reference sequence). The CDR3 contains 13 residues. Here the CDR3 DNA reads TGTGCCTGGAGAGCAGGGATTTCCACTGAAGCTTTCTTT. The encoded protein is CAWRAGISTEAFF.

The V call is TRBV18, the J call TRBJ1-6; a weak D match, TRBD1 (6 bases). This CDR3 has 14 residues. CDR1 KGHSH and CDR2 LQKENI come from the germline V gene. The ends were cut back, 2 bases at V and 7 bases at J, with 9 bases in the middle. Written as DNA, the CDR3 is TGTGCCAGCTCACCAAGGGGGGAAAATTCACCCCTCCACTTT. It encodes CASSPRGENSPLHF.

The chain carries TRBV10-3 and TRBJ1-5; 10 positions match TRBD1. The CDR3 is made up of 14 amino acids. J was trimmed by 6 bases and V by 6 bases; bases with no gene match: 5. Germline V gene sequence: CDR1 ENHRY, CDR2 SYGVKD. The DNA for the CDR3 is TGTGCCATCAGCGCGGACAGGGGGGGTCAGCCCCAGCATTTT. Protein sequence: CAISADRGGQPQHF.

The rearrangement uses TRBV10-2 and TRBJ1-6; D is ambiguous. Trimming removed 8 bases at V and 0 bases at J, with 14 bases between. This CDR3 comprises 16 residues. CDR1 WSHSY and CDR2 SAAADI come from the germline V gene. The CDR3 region is CASRSGLSSYNSPLHF. For the CDR3, the DNA is TGCGCCAGCCGTTCAGGTCTGAGCTCCTATAATTCACCCCTCCACTTT.

The J gene is TRBJ1-3, the V gene TRBV11-2, with 7 bases identical to TRBD1. The CDR3 spans 15 residues. J was trimmed by 4 bases and V by 1 base; bases with no gene match: 4. Germline V gives CDR1 SGHAT, CDR2 FQNNGV. Written as DNA, the CDR3 is TGTGCCAGCAGCTTAGTACGGACAGGCGGAAACACCATATATTTT. This translates into CASSLVRTGGNTIYF.

The chain joins TRBV5-4 to TRBJ2-2, with no clear D. This CDR3 spans 12 amino acids. Looked up from germline, CDR1 is SGHNT and CDR2 is YYREEE (reference sequence). V gave up 4 bases and J gave up 6 bases, with 7 bases separating them. The CDR3 loop reads CASSPPAGELFF. CDR3 coding DNA: TGTGCCAGCAGCCCCCCAGCCGGGGAGCTGTTTTTT.